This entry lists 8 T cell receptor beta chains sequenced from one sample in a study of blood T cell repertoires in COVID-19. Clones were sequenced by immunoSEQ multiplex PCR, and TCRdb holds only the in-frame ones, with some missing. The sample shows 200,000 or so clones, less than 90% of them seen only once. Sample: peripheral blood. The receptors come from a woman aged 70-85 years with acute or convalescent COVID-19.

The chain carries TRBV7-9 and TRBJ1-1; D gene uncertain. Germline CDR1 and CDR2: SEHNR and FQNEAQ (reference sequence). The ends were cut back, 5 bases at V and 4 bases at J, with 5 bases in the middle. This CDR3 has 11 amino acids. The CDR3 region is CASSRGTEAFF. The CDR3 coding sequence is TGTGCCAGCAGCCGCGGCACTGAAGCTTTCTTT.

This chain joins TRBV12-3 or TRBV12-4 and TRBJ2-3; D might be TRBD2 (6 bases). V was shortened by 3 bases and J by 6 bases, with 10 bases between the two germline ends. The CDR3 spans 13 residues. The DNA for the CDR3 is TGTGCCAGCAGTTTCGCGACTAGGGATACGCAGTATTTT. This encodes CASSFATRDTQYF.

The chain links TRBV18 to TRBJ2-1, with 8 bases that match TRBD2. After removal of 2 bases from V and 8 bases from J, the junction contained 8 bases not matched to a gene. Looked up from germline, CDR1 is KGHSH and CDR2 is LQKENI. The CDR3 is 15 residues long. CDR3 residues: CASSPASGGSHEQFF. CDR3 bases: TGTGCCAGCTCACCAGCGTCGGGAGGGTCCCATGAGCAGTTCTTC. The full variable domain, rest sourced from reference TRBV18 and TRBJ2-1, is NAGVMQNPRHLVRRRGQEARLRCSPMKGHSHVYWYRQLPEEGLKFMVYLQKENIIDESGMPKERFSAEFPKEGPSILRIQQVVRGDSAAYFCASSPASGGSHEQFFGPGTRLTVL.

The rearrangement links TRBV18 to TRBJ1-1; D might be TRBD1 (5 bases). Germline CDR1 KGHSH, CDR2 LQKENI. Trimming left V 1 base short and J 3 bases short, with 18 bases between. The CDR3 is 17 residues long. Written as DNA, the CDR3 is TGTGCCAGCTCACCACTCATGATGGACGGGGGTGACACTGAAGCTTTCTTT. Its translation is CASSPLMMDGGDTEAFF.

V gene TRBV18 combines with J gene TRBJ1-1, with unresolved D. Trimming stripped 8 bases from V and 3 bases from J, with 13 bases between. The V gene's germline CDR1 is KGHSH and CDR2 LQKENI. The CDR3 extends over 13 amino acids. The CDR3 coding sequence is TGTGCCAGCGAAACGGGGAGGGACACTGAAGCTTTCTTT. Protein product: CASETGRDTEAFF.

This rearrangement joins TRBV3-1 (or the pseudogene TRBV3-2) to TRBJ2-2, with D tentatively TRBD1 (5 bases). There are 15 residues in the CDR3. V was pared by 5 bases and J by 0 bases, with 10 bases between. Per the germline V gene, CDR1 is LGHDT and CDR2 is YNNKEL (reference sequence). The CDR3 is CASSSRQTNTGELFF. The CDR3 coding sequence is TGTGCCAGCAGCTCCCGACAGACGAACACCGGGGAGCTGTTTTTT.

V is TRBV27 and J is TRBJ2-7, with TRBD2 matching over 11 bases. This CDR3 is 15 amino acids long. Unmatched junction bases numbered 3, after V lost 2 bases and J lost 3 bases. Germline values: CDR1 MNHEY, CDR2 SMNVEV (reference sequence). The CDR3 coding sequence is TGTGCCAGCAGTTTAGGGACTAGCGGAAACTACGAGCAGTACTTC. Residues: CASSLGTSGNYEQYF.

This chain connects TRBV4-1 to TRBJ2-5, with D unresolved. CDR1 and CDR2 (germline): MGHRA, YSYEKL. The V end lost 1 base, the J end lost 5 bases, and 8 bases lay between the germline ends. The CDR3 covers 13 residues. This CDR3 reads CASSQAPRETQYF. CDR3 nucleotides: TGCGCCAGCAGCCAAGCTCCGCGGGAGACCCAGTACTTC.